This T cell receptor beta chain was captured by sequencing in a study of blood T cell repertoires in COVID-19. Trimming pared 8 bases from V and 2 bases from J, leaving 13 bases between. Germline V gene lookup returns CDR1 SEHNR and CDR2 FQNEAQ (reference sequence). The CDR3 has 13 residues. Clones were sequenced by immunoSEQ multiplex PCR, and TCRdb holds only the in-frame ones, with some missing. The table has 270,000 or so clones, around 85% seen once. The sample comprised peripheral blood. This clonotype was obtained from a human donor with COVID-19, enrolled during active disease. The donor label of this sample is uncertain. V gene TRBV7-9 combines with J gene TRBJ2-7; D unclear. As DNA, the CDR3 is TGTGCCAGCTCGGCAGGTCGAGCCTACGAGCAGTACTTC. It translates to CASSAGRAYEQYF.